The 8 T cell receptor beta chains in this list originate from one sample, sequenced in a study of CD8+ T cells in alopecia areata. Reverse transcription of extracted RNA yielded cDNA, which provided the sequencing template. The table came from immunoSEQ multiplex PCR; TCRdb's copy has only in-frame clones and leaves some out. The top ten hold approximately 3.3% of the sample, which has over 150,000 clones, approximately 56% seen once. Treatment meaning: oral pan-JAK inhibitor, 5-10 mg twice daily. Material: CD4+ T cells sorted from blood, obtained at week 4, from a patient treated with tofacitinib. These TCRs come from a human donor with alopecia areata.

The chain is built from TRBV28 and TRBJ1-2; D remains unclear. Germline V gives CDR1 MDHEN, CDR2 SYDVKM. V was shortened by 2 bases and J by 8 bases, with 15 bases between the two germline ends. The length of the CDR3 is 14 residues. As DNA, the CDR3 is TGTGCCAGCAGTTTAACTCCAGAGGCAAACGGCTACACCTTC. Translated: CASSLTPEANGYTF.

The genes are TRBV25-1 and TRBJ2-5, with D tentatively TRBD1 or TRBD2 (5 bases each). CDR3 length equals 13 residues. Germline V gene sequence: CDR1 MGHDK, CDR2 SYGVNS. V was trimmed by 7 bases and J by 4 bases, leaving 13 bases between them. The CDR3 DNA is TGTGCCAGCACCCCCTTGGGACGAGAGACCCAGTACTTC. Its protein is CASTPLGRETQYF.

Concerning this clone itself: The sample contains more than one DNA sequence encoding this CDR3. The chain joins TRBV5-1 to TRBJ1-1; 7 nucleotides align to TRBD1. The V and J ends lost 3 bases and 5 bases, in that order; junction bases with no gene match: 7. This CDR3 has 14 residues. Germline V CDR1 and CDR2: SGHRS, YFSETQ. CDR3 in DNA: TGCGCCAGCAGCTCTCAGGGGGGAGATACTGAAGCTTTCTTT. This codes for CASSSQGGDTEAFF.

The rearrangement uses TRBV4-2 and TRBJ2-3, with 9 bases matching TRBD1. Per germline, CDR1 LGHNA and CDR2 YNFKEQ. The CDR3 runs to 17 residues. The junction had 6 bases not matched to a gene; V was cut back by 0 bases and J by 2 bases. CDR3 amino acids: CASSQETGTGFTDTQYF. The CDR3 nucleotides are TGTGCCAGCAGCCAAGAAACCGGGACAGGGTTCACAGATACGCAGTATTTT.

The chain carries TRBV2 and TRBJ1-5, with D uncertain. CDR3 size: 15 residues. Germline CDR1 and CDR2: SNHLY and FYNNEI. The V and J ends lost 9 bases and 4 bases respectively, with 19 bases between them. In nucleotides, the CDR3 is TGTGCCAGTAGGTCCGCAGGCTTGAGTAATCAGCCCCAGCATTTT. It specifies CASRSAGLSNQPQHF. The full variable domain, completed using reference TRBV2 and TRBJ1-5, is EPEVTQTPSHQVTQMGQEVILRCVPISNHLYFYWYRQILGQKVEFLVSFYNNEISEKSEIFDDQFSVERPDGSNFTLKIRSTKLEDSAMYFCASRSAGLSNQPQHFGDGTRLSIL.

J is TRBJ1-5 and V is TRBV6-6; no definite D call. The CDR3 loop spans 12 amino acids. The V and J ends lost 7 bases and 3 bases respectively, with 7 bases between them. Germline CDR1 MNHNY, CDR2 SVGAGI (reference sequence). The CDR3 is CASNPLNQPQHF. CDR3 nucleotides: TGTGCCAGCAACCCCCTCAATCAGCCCCAGCATTTT.

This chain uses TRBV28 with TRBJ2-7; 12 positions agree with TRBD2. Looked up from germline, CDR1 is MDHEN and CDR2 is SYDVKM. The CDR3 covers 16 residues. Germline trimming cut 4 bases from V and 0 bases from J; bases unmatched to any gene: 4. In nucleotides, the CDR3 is TGTGCCAGCAGTTACCGACTAGCGGGGGACTCCTACGAGCAGTACTTC. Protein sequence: CASSYRLAGDSYEQYF.

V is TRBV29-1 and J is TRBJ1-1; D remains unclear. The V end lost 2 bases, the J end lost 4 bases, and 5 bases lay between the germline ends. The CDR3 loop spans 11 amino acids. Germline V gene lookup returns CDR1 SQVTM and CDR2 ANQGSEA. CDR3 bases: TGCAGCGTTGAATTGCGCACTGAAGCTTTCTTT. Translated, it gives CSVELRTEAFF.